Below are 29 T cell receptor beta chains sequenced from a single sample in a study of blood T cell repertoires in COVID-19. Clones were sequenced by immunoSEQ multiplex PCR, and TCRdb holds only the in-frame ones, with some missing. The sample yields some 490,000 clones, 70% to 90% seen once. Sequencing input: peripheral blood. These receptors came from a human donor in a cohort sampled during active COVID-19.

J is TRBJ2-7 and V is TRBV5-1; 16 bases are shared with TRBD2. CDR3 length: 17 residues. Germline V CDR1 and CDR2: SGHRS, YFSETQ. Germline trimming cut 4 bases from V and 4 bases from J; bases unmatched to any gene: 8. The CDR3 is CASSQGLAGGILYEQYF. CDR3 nucleotides: TGCGCCAGCAGCCAGGGACTAGCGGGAGGGATACTTTACGAGCAGTACTTC.

This clone was recorded only once. The J gene is TRBJ2-1, the V gene TRBV9; TRBD2 agrees at 10 bases. The V gene's germline CDR1 is SGDLS and CDR2 YYNGEE. The J segment lost 4 bases and the V segment lost 0 bases, leaving 4 bases of the junction unmatched. The CDR3 is 16 amino acids. The CDR3 region has the DNA TGTGCCAGCAGCGTAGAAGGAGCGGGAGGGTACAATGAGCAGTTCTTC. It is translated as CASSVEGAGGYNEQFF. Looking up the rest from reference TRBV9 and TRBJ2-1 gives the full variable domain: DSGVTQTPKHLITATGQRVTLRCSPRSGDLSVYWYQQSLDQGLQFLIQYYNGEERAKGNILERFSAQQFPDLHSELNLSSLELGDSALYFCASSVEGAGGYNEQFFGPGTRLTVL.

The chain uses TRBV10-3 and TRBJ2-2; the match to TRBD2 covers 7 bases. V dropped 2 bases and J dropped 2; count of bases not matched to a gene: 2. This CDR3 region has 15 residues. Germline CDR1 and CDR2: ENHRY and SYGVKD. CDR3 residues: CAISEASGNTGELFF. CDR3 nucleotides: TGTGCCATCAGTGAGGCTAGCGGAAACACCGGGGAGCTGTTTTTT.

The J gene is TRBJ2-4, the V gene TRBV7-9; 9 bases map to TRBD1. CDR3 length: 18 amino acids. The J segment lost 6 bases and the V segment lost 6 bases, leaving 18 bases of the junction unmatched. Germline V CDR1 and CDR2: SEHNR, FQNEAQ (reference sequence). The CDR3 bases are TGTGCCAGCAGTTTCACAGGGGGCTTAGCGGATCGAGGAAACATTCAGTACTTC. Its protein product is CASSFTGGLADRGNIQYF.

The chain couples TRBV28 to TRBJ2-3; 9 bases line up with TRBD2. This CDR3 spans 18 amino acids. V gave up 8 bases and J gave up 4 bases; unmatched junction bases: 19. Germline V gene data show CDR1 as MDHEN and CDR2 as SYDVKM. The CDR3 protein is CASGPPWREGSRADTQYF. The DNA of the CDR3 is TGTGCCAGCGGACCCCCGTGGCGGGAGGGTTCTCGGGCAGATACGCAGTATTTT.

The chain combines TRBV5-4 with TRBJ2-2; TRBD1 might be the D (6 bases). V lost 0 bases, J lost 2 bases, and 14 bases lay in between. The CDR3 is made up of 17 amino acids. In germline, CDR1 is SGHNT, CDR2 YYREEE (reference sequence). This CDR3 is CASSLGQGPFNTGELFF. CDR3 sequence (DNA): TGTGCCAGCAGCTTGGGGCAGGGGCCTTTCAACACCGGGGAGCTGTTTTTT.

This clone appeared a single time. The chain carries TRBV11-2 and TRBJ2-7, with 7 bases fitting TRBD2. The V segment lost 6 bases and the J segment 0 bases; nucleotides outside the gene matches: 11. The CDR3 spans 16 residues. Germline V gene sequence: CDR1 SGHAT, CDR2 FQNNGV. The CDR3 loop reads CASSISGGSHSYEQYF. The CDR3 DNA reads as TGTGCCAGCAGTATTTCCGGCGGGAGTCACTCCTACGAGCAGTACTTC. Supplemented by reference TRBV11-2 and TRBJ2-7, the full variable domain reads EAGVAQSPRYKIIEKRQSVAFWCNPISGHATLYWYQQILGQGPKLLIQFQNNGVVDDSQLPKDRFSAERLKGVDSTLKIQPAKLEDSAVYLCASSISGGSHSYEQYFGPGTRLTVT.

This rearrangement joins TRBV11-2 to TRBJ1-2; tentative D call: TRBD1 (6 bases). The CDR3 contains 16 residues. CDR1 is SGHAT, CDR2 FQNNGV, per germline. V gave up 4 bases and J gave up 2 bases, with 17 bases separating them. CDR3 region: CASSSGPGGLNYGYTF. Here the CDR3 DNA reads TGTGCCAGCAGCTCCGGACCCGGGGGGCTCAACTATGGCTACACCTTC.

This clone was observed a single time. The CDR3 nucleotides are TGTGCCAGCTCCCCCTTAGGGACAAATTCGTTCTGGGGCGGCTACACCTTC. Its protein product is CASSPLGTNSFWGGYTF. The chain employs TRBV18 and TRBJ1-2; a weak D match, TRBD1 (6 bases). The germline V gene encodes CDR1 KGHSH and CDR2 LQKENI. With 6 bases removed from V and 8 bases from J, the gap between germline ends came to 28 bases. The CDR3 has 17 amino acids.

The rearrangement uses TRBV3-1 (or the pseudogene TRBV3-2) and TRBJ2-5, with TRBD2 matching 9 bases. The germline CDR1 and CDR2 sequences are LGHDT and YNNKEL (reference sequence). This CDR3 is built from 15 residues. J was trimmed by 1 base and V by 5 bases; bases with no gene match: 5. The CDR3 sequence is CASSKLAGPQETQYF. CDR3 nucleotide sequence: TGTGCCAGCAGCAAACTAGCGGGCCCCCAAGAGACCCAGTACTTC.

CDR3 loop: CASSFLDRSEDTQYF. In nucleotides, the CDR3 is TGTGCCAGCAGTTTCCTGGACAGATCCGAGGATACGCAGTATTTT. The chain recombines TRBV27 with TRBJ2-3; TRBD1 is a possible D gene (6 bases). Germline CDR1 MNHEY, CDR2 SMNVEV (reference sequence). This CDR3 is built from 15 residues. V shed 3 bases and J shed 6 bases, with 16 bases lying between them.

The chain links TRBV6-2 or TRBV6-3 to TRBJ1-5, with 9 bases identical to TRBD1. This CDR3 region has 16 residues. Germline V gene sequence: CDR1 MNHEY, CDR2 SVGEGT. Unmatched junction bases numbered 8, after V lost 2 bases and J lost 6 bases. CDR3 residues: CASSYADTGGSQPQHF. For the CDR3, the DNA is TGTGCCAGCAGTTACGCGGATACAGGGGGCTCTCAGCCCCAGCATTTT.

J is TRBJ2-3 and V is TRBV2, with TRBD2 matching over 11 bases. V lost 8 bases and J lost 2; bases outside the gene matches: 3. In germline, CDR1 is SNHLY, CDR2 FYNNEI. The CDR3 length is 14 residues. In DNA form, the CDR3 reads TGTGCCAGCCAGGGACTAGCGGACACAGATACGCAGTATTTT. Translating it yields CASQGLADTDTQYF.

The chain recombines TRBV7-3 with TRBJ2-1, with a weak D call TRBD2 (6 bases). V was clipped by 5 bases and J by 6 bases, with 11 bases between them. CDR3 length: 13 residues. CDR1 and CDR2 (germline): SGHTA, FQGTGA. The CDR3 DNA follows: TGTGCCAGCAGCAAGACTAGGGTCAATGAGCAGTTCTTC. Amino acids: CASSKTRVNEQFF. The complete variable domain, with remaining parts taken from reference TRBV7-3 and TRBJ2-1, reads GAGVSQTPSNKVTEKGKYVELRCDPISGHTALYWYRQSLGQGPEFLIYFQGTGAADDSGLPNDRFFAVRPEGSVSTLKIQRTERGDSAVYLCASSKTRVNEQFFGPGTRLTVL.

The V call is TRBV5-1, the J call TRBJ1-5; D unclear. V was cut by 2 bases and J by 1 base, with 10 bases left in between. The CDR3 runs 15 residues. Germline V gene data show CDR1 as SGHRS and CDR2 as YFSETQ. In nucleotides, the CDR3 is TGCGCCAGCAGCTTAGCCGGGGTGAGCAATCAGCCCCAGCATTTT. Its translation: CASSLAGVSNQPQHF.

This clone was recorded only once. The chain recombines TRBV7-3 with TRBJ1-3; 9 bases align to TRBD1. Germline assignment: CDR1 SGHTA and CDR2 FQGTGA. V dropped 5 bases and J dropped 4; count of bases not matched to a gene: 6. The CDR3 has 15 residues. The chain's CDR3 is CASSRTGGSGNTIYF. CDR3 sequence (DNA): TGTGCCAGCAGCCGTACAGGGGGCTCCGGAAACACCATATATTTT.

The rearrangement links TRBV30 to TRBJ1-4, with 7 bases fitting TRBD1. There are 15 residues in the CDR3. V lost 4 bases, J lost 5 bases, and 10 bases stayed unmatched. CDR1 is GTSNPN and CDR2 is SVGIG in the germline V gene (reference sequence). CDR3 sequence: CAWTKLGTVNEKLFF. CDR3 sequence (DNA): TGTGCCTGGACCAAGTTAGGGACAGTGAATGAAAAACTGTTTTTT.

The chain recombines TRBV6-2 or TRBV6-3 with TRBJ1-5; possible D gene TRBD1, 6 bases. This CDR3 has 13 amino acids. CDR1 and CDR2 (germline): MNHEY, SVGEGT. The V end was cut by 4 bases, the J end by 9 bases, with 13 bases between. The CDR3 DNA is TGTGCCAGCAGTTCCGAGGGGGGGATGCCCCAGCATTTT. Encoded protein: CASSSEGGMPQHF.

V gene TRBV5-1 combines with J gene TRBJ2-7; TRBD2 matches 7 bases. Germline V gives CDR1 SGHRS, CDR2 YFSETQ. J was trimmed by 6 bases and V by 5 bases; bases with no gene match: 5. CDR3 length: 12 amino acids. CDR3 nucleotide sequence: TGCGCCAGCAGGGCGGGAGTAGGCGAGCAGTACTTC. Its protein product is CASRAGVGEQYF.

This clone was found a few times. J is TRBJ2-5 and V is TRBV5-5; 7 positions agree with TRBD1. The CDR3 extends over 14 amino acids. Losses at the gene ends were 2 bases for V and 2 bases for J; bases not matched to a gene: 3. CDR1 is SGHKS and CDR2 is YYEKEE in the germline V gene (reference sequence). In DNA, the CDR3 is TGTGCCAGCAGCTTTCGACAGGGACAAGAGACCCAGTACTTC. Protein sequence: CASSFRQGQETQYF.

V is TRBV25-1 and J is TRBJ1-2; D is unresolved. Germline V gene data show CDR1 as MGHDK and CDR2 as SYGVNS. This CDR3 region has 14 residues. The V end lost 2 bases, the J end lost 2 bases, and 9 bases lay between the germline ends. The CDR3 coding sequence is TGTGCCAGCAGTGAAGGGCAAAGAAACTATGGCTACACCTTC. This sequence encodes CASSEGQRNYGYTF.

The chain recombines TRBV28 with TRBJ1-2; D may be TRBD1 (6 bases). The CDR3 covers 14 residues. V gave up 2 bases and J gave up 5 bases, with 12 bases separating them. Germline V lookup: CDR1 MDHEN, CDR2 SYDVKM. CDR3 in amino acids: CASSLLQGQYGYTF. CDR3 DNA sequence: TGTGCCAGCAGTTTACTACAGGGACAATATGGCTACACCTTC.

CDR3 protein: CASSLVGGTGVGYTF. CDR3 bases: TGTGCCAGCAGCTTGGTAGGCGGGACAGGGGTTGGCTACACCTTC. The chain employs TRBV5-4 and TRBJ1-2; TRBD1 aligns across 10 bases. CDR3 length: 15 amino acids. Germline V lookup: CDR1 SGHNT, CDR2 YYREEE (reference sequence). V shed 0 bases, J shed 7 bases, and the junction held 6 bases outside the gene matches.

This clone has a handful of counts. The V and J genes are TRBV6-2 or TRBV6-3 and TRBJ2-1; TRBD1 aligns across 7 bases. The V and J ends lost 4 bases and 4 bases, in that order; junction bases with no gene match: 7. The CDR3 is 15 residues long. The germline V gene encodes CDR1 MNHEY and CDR2 SVGEGT. The DNA of the CDR3 is TGTGCCAGCAGTTGGGTCGGGACAGAGTACAATGAGCAGTTCTTC. It yields the protein CASSWVGTEYNEQFF.

V gene TRBV9 combines with J gene TRBJ1-3; D gene uncertain. V was clipped by 0 bases and J by 0 bases, with 7 bases between them. From germline, CDR1 is SGDLS and CDR2 YYNGEE. CDR3 length: 15 amino acids. CDR3 protein: CASSVAEGSGNTIYF. CDR3 sequence (DNA): TGTGCCAGCAGCGTAGCCGAGGGCTCTGGAAACACCATATATTTT.

The genes are TRBV3-1 (or the pseudogene TRBV3-2) and TRBJ1-1; D remains ambiguous. Germline-derived CDR1 and CDR2 are LGHDT and YNNKEL (reference sequence). Trimming took 4 bases from V and 0 from J, leaving 9 bases between them. The CDR3 spans 14 residues. The CDR3 nucleotides are TGTGCCAGCAGCCGCCGGGAAATGAACACTGAAGCTTTCTTT. Protein: CASSRREMNTEAFF.

There are a few counts of this clone. V is TRBV19 and J is TRBJ2-5; a weak D match, TRBD1 (5 bases). V gave up 3 bases and J gave up 4 bases, with 9 bases separating them. CDR1 and CDR2 (germline): LNHDA, SQIVND (reference sequence). The CDR3 runs 13 residues. CDR3 in amino acids: CASSMARGETQYF. CDR3 coding DNA: TGTGCCAGTAGTATGGCTAGGGGAGAGACCCAGTACTTC.

This chain connects TRBV12-5 to TRBJ2-2; D might be TRBD2 (6 bases). The CDR3 spans 14 residues. Germline CDR1 reads LGHNT; CDR2 reads FRNRAP. The V end was cut by 3 bases, the J end by 3 bases, with 8 bases between. In nucleotides, the CDR3 is TGTGCTAGTGGTTTCGGGGGAGACACCGGGGAGCTGTTTTTT. Its translation is CASGFGGDTGELFF.

The chain recombines TRBV27 with TRBJ1-5; TRBD1 matches 9 bases. Germline V CDR1 and CDR2: MNHEY, SMNVEV (reference sequence). The CDR3 runs 15 residues. The ends lost 7 bases at V and 3 bases at J; junction bases unmatched: 7. The CDR3, as DNA: TGTGCCAGCAAACCGACAGGGGGATACAATCAGCCCCAGCATTTT. Protein product: CASKPTGGYNQPQHF.